This T cell receptor (beta chain) was recovered during a study of blood T cell repertoires in COVID-19. The overall study: Samples representing acute and convalescent COVID-19 were sourced from the United States, Italy and Spain. PBMCs, B-cell-depleted T cells, or T cells provided the cDNA or gDNA that made up the material.

Data came from immunoSEQ multiplex PCR; TCRdb stores just in-frame clones and leaves some out. Of about 95,000 clones in the sample, about four fifths were seen once. Seattle participants joined during active infection and were tracked over time. Worth noting for this clone: The junction shows a germline mismatch at one end, possibly a read error.

The germline V gene has CDR1 SGHAT and CDR2 FQNNGV. The CDR3 contains 15 residues. The chain links TRBV11-2 to TRBJ2-3; D may be TRBD2 (6 bases). The clonotype originates from a man aged 80 or over with COVID-19, enrolled during active disease. Sequencing was performed on peripheral blood. The CDR3 region has the DNA TGTGCCAGCAGCTCCCGACTAGTACCGACAGATACGCAGTGTTTT. Residues: CASSSRLVPTDTQCF. Full variable domain (rest looked up from reference TRBV11-2 and TRBJ2-3): EAGVAQSPRYKIIEKRQSVAFWCNPISGHATLYWYQQILGQGPKLLIQFQNNGVVDDSQLPKDRFSAERLKGVDSTLKIQPAKLEDSAVYLCASSSRLVPTDTQCFGPGTRLTVL.